The source of this T cell receptor (beta chain) is a study of breast tumors, draining lymph nodes, adjacent tissues. MiXCR, applied by TCRdb to the multiplex PCR reads, yields one record per CDR3 protein. The table records roughly 110,000 distinct CDR3 sequences, under 40% of them present only once. The sample holds many counts of this clonotype. The target antigen is unknown. The CDR3 loop spans 13 amino acids. V was pared by 5 bases and J by 3 bases, with 10 bases between. Germline V CDR1 and CDR2: LNHNV, YYDKDF (reference sequence). The lymph nodes were axillary draining lymph nodes from breast cancer patients. General observations from the study: Compared with lymph nodes, tumors were less diverse; compared with nontumor tissue, more.

V and J are TRBV15 and TRBJ1-2, with D tentatively TRBD1 (5 bases). Sample: axillary lymph node tissue. This TCR was recovered from a female donor with breast cancer. Some clones in this sample may be carry-over from other donors' samples. CDR3 loop: CATSAGTDYGYTF. The CDR3 nucleotides are TGTGCCACCAGCGCCGGGACGGACTATGGCTACACCTTC.